This entry lists 15 T cell receptor beta chains sequenced from one sample in a study of T cells in Graves' hyperthyroidism and ophthalmopathy. Amplified TCR beta CDR3 regions came from RNA transcripts. During a first-round RT-PCR of the TCR CDR3, the HTBI primer set was used. TCRdb independently ran MiXCR on the multiplex PCR reads; one entry per CDR3 protein. Of 750,000 to 950,000 distinct CDR3 sequences listed, about two fifths are singletons. Sequencing input: blood. The origin of the receptors is a man aged 18-30 years with Graves' hyperthyroidism.

This chain connects TRBV11-3 to TRBJ1-1, with a weak D call TRBD1 (5 bases). This CDR3 contains 14 residues. The V gene lost 6 bases and the J gene lost 5 bases, with 16 bases spanning the gap. Looked up from germline, CDR1 is SGHNT and CDR2 is YENEEA. The CDR3 is CASRAGTLGTEAFF. The CDR3 DNA follows: TGTGCCAGCAGAGCCGGGACCCTTGGTACTGAAGCTTTCTTT.

This clonotype has only a few counts. The rearrangement joins TRBV4-1 to TRBJ2-7; D remains unclear. The CDR3 totals 15 residues. Trimming pared 2 bases from V and 4 bases from J, leaving 15 bases between. Germline V lookup: CDR1 MGHRA, CDR2 YSYEKL. The CDR3 DNA is TGCGCCAGCAGCCAACTACACGAAACCGCTTACGAGCAGTACTTC. This translates into CASSQLHETAYEQYF.

This clonotype appeared many times. This sequence joins TRBV4-2 and TRBJ1-2, with D perhaps TRBD1 (6 bases). Germline V CDR1 and CDR2: LGHNA, YNFKEQ. The CDR3 loop spans 15 amino acids. V was pared by 1 base and J by 1 base, with 10 bases between. In DNA form, the CDR3 reads TGTGCCAGCAGCCAAGGGTCAGGGGATAACTATGGCTACACCTTC. Amino acid sequence: CASSQGSGDNYGYTF.

The rearrangement links TRBV20-1 to TRBJ1-5, with D maybe TRBD1 (6 bases). This CDR3 comprises 13 residues. The germline V gene encodes CDR1 DFQATT and CDR2 SNEGSKA (reference sequence). Trimming stripped 2 bases from V and 5 bases from J, with 10 bases between. CDR3 nucleotides: TGCAGTGCTAGACAGGGGCGAGATCAGCCCCAGCATTTT. Its translation: CSARQGRDQPQHF.

Only a few counts were recorded for this clonotype. This sequence joins TRBV29-1 and TRBJ2-2, with 7 bases identical to TRBD2. The CDR3 is 16 residues long. With 0 bases clipped from V and 1 base from J, the junction kept 5 bases outside the gene matches. Germline loops: CDR1 SQVTM, CDR2 ANQGSEA. Written as DNA, the CDR3 is TGCAGCGTTGAAGATCTGGGGGAGGGGAACACCGGGGAGCTGTTTTTT. Its protein is CSVEDLGEGNTGELFF.

The rearrangement links TRBV5-4 to TRBJ2-2; D perhaps matches TRBD1 (6 bases). Trimming stripped 0 bases from V and 8 bases from J, with 11 bases between. Germline V CDR1 and CDR2: SGHNT, YYREEE (reference sequence). The CDR3 extends over 14 amino acids. The CDR3 sequence: CASSLDRVAGELFF. The CDR3, as DNA: TGTGCCAGCAGCTTGGACAGGGTAGCGGGGGAGCTGTTTTTT.

Notes on this clonotype: One end of the junction varies from germline; a read error may be responsible. The rearrangement joins TRBV7-2 to TRBJ2-7, with a tentative D call TRBD2 (6 bases). The CDR3 is made up of 15 amino acids. Germline CDR1 and CDR2: SGHTA and FQGNSA. The DNA for the CDR3 is TGCGCCAGCAGCCAAATTCCGGGAGCCAGCTACGAGCAGTACTTC. Its protein is CASSQIPGASYEQYF.

The chain employs TRBV5-1 and TRBJ2-6; 7 bases are shared with TRBD1. The ends lost 7 bases at V and 0 bases at J; junction bases unmatched: 4. Germline V lookup: CDR1 SGHRS, CDR2 YFSETQ. This CDR3 has 15 amino acids. DNA for the CDR3: TGCGCCAGCGAGACAGGGATCTCTGGGGCCAACGTCCTGACTTTC. Translation gives CASETGISGANVLTF.

The rearrangement uses TRBV20-1 and TRBJ2-7; TRBD2 matches 11 bases. Trimming at V came to 2 bases and at J to 0 bases, leaving 3 bases not matched to a gene. Germline assignment: CDR1 DFQATT and CDR2 SNEGSKA (reference sequence). The CDR3 has 15 amino acids. CDR3 in amino acids: CSARRLAGTSYEQYF. In nucleotides, the CDR3 is TGCAGTGCTAGAAGACTAGCGGGGACCTCCTACGAGCAGTACTTC.

V usage is TRBV6-1 and J usage is TRBJ1-5; perhaps TRBD1 as D (6 bases). V was clipped by 7 bases and J by 1 base, with 14 bases between them. Per germline, CDR1 MNHNS and CDR2 SASEGT. The CDR3 has 15 residues. CDR3 nucleotides: TGTGCCAGCACCCCCGGACAGTGGAGCAATCAGCCCCAGCATTTT. Protein product: CASTPGQWSNQPQHF.

This clonotype was found a few times. The CDR3 spells CASGLRGYEQYF. The DNA for the CDR3 is TGCGCCAGCGGACTCAGGGGCTACGAGCAGTACTTC. The genes are TRBV10-2 and TRBJ2-7; TRBD1 might be the D (6 bases). V was trimmed by 8 bases and J by 3 bases, leaving 11 bases between them. This CDR3 has 12 residues. Germline-derived CDR1 and CDR2 are WSHSY and SAAADI.

The rearrangement joins TRBV7-2 to TRBJ2-5; D possibly uses TRBD1 or TRBD2 (5 bases each). Germline loops: CDR1 SGHTA, CDR2 FQGNSA. The V gene lost 1 base and the J gene lost 7 bases, with 16 bases spanning the gap. The CDR3 is 15 amino acids. The CDR3 DNA follows: TGTGCCAGCAGCTTAGTCGACCGAGGGGCAAGGACCCAGTACTTC. This codes for CASSLVDRGARTQYF.

Remarks on this clonotype: One junction end disagrees with the germline gene, perhaps due to a read error. The chain recombines TRBV10-2 with TRBJ1-4; possible D gene TRBD1, 6 bases. Per the germline V gene, CDR1 is WSHSY and CDR2 is SAAADI. CDR3 length equals 11 residues. CDR3 sequence: CATRQAEKLFF. The CDR3 DNA sequence: TGTGCCACGAGACAGGCCGAAAAACTGTTTTTT.

This clonotype was seen more than once but under ten times. This chain links TRBV29-1 with TRBJ2-3; D may match TRBD1 or TRBD2 (5 bases each). Looked up from germline, CDR1 is SQVTM and CDR2 is ANQGSEA. V dropped 3 bases and J dropped 3 bases, with 7 bases sitting between them. The CDR3 sequence is 12 residues long. The CDR3, as DNA: TGCAGCGTTGATGAGGGGACAGATACGCAGTATTTT. Translated, it gives CSVDEGTDTQYF.

Of note for this clonotype: The junction shows a germline mismatch at one end, possibly a read error. This chain links TRBV5-4 with TRBJ2-2, with D perhaps given as TRBD1 or TRBD2 (5 bases each). Germline V CDR1 and CDR2: SGHNT, YYREEE (reference sequence). The CDR3 loop spans 15 amino acids. The CDR3 spells CANSTYTGATGELFF. DNA of the CDR3: TGTGCCAACAGCACTTATACCGGGGCCACCGGGGAGCTGTTTTTT.